This T cell receptor (beta chain) derives from a study of T cells in Graves' hyperthyroidism and ophthalmopathy (dated by TCRdb to the late 2010s). With respect to the entire study: Peripheral blood samples were taken at the time of initial diagnosis, prior to any treatment. TCR V-J signatures able to tell the groups apart were searched for in a discovery cohort of some 100 patients, of whom more than 40 had Graves' ophthalmopathy and about 60 had stable Graves' hyperthyroidism. Prospective prediction of ophthalmopathy was tested in an independent validation cohort consisting of roughly 19 hyperthyroidism patients and around 16 patients who later progressed to ophthalmopathy. The roughly 91 discovery patients were randomly divided into training and test sets at a 7:3 ratio. Thyroid tissue and blood T-cell repertoires from about six Graves' hyperthyroidism patients were also compared in the study. After sampling, hyperthyroidism patients received methimazole starting at 30 mg daily, and ophthalmopathy patients received high-dose intravenous methylprednisolone. TCR Vbeta CDR3 sequencing of 120 to 150 peripheral blood samples (about 45 ophthalmopathy, 75 to 85 hyperthyroidism and roughly 17 progressor patients) is reported in the paper.

Reading from cysteine to phenylalanine, the CDR3 counts 13 amino acids. Only the CDR3 DNA is retained, 39 bases long and in frame from the first base. Per the germline V gene, SGHDN is the CDR1 and FVKESK is the CDR2. V is shortened by 0 bases, J by 6 bases, and the region joining them spans 9 bases. The TCR beta CDR3 regions were amplified from the RNA transcripts. The TCR CDR3 was subjected to a first round of RT-PCR using the HTBI primer set and the Qiagen OneStep RT-PCR kit. Libraries were constructed in a second round of multiplex PCR, after which size selection and purification were performed. Paired-end sequencing of the libraries was performed with 100 bp reads on an Illumina HiSeq2000. In the source study's methods: Raw data were processed with SOAPnuke, discarding reads with adapters, uncalled bases, mean Phred below 15, or no exact constant-primer or identifier match. COPE v1.2.5 was used to merge the high-quality paired reads, and each unique nucleotide sequence was defined as a clonotype. Clonotypes were aligned to IMGT TRBV, TRBD and TRBJ reference segments using MiTCR v1.1. Analysis was restricted to V-J combinations with a frequency above 0.0001, which covered about 99% of repertoires. The TCS score was defined as F50 (clonal expansion) divided by E x V (chaos), with BLOSUM62-based TCRdist calculated between CDR3 peptides within each V-J. Welch's t-statistics and random forest reduced around 520 V-J features to 13, which were used in a naive Bayes classifier (R e1071). TCRdb took the public reads, trimmed them with fastp at Q25, ran MiXCR for clone calling and kept in-frame beta chains. For every CDR3 protein sequence, its rows merge into one entry that carries the most common genes and DNA. None of the V and J calls come from the authors' own analysis; TCRdb made them. Within this sample are about 350,000 distinct CDR3 sequences, with 15% to 20% of them counted one time only. Roughly 15% of the sample is taken by the ten largest.

In regard to this clonotype: Its recognized antigen is unknown. Base qualities are not provided; no much larger clone lies one nucleotide away.

In the ophthalmopathy patients, disease was moderately to severely active, with a Clinical Activity Score of 3 or more, a NOSPECS grade of 4 or more, and a duration of less than 3 months. Exclusion was applied to patients with uncontrolled infections, other autoimmune diseases, pregnancy or lactation. Diagnoses were established on the basis of clinical symptoms, serum thyroxine and TRAb, thyroid ultrasound, and orbital computed tomography. Ficoll-Paque density gradient centrifugation was used to isolate PBMCs from approximately 10 ml of fresh peripheral blood. Trizol reagent was used to extract total RNA, and RNA quality was then checked on an Agilent 2100 Bioanalyzer. What the work shows at the level of the full study, not this receptor alone: In cross-validation, a model built on a 13 V-J signature told ophthalmopathy apart from stable hyperthyroidism with under 90% sensitivity and around 84% specificity, and in testing the same model reached 80%/75%. No statistical method was used to fix the sample size in advance, and group allocation was not hidden from the investigators. In validation, the model predicted progression to ophthalmopathy with 55% to 71% sensitivity and over 72% specificity, a median of 6.5 months before onset. Blood samples also contained most of the expanded thyroid clonotypes (frequency above 0.001), which suggests that blood repertoires may reflect thyroid immune responses.

The receptor was derived from a middle-aged woman with Graves' ophthalmopathy. The chain is made from TRBV14 and TRBJ2-7; the D gene is perhaps TRBD1, from 5 matching bases. Sequences were obtained from blood. The CDR3 region: CASSQDQGSEQYF. Here is the DNA: TGTGCCAGCAGCCAAGACCAGGGATCCGAGCAGTACTTC.